These T cell receptor beta chains were read from a single sample in a study of cytomegalovirus exposure and HLA in healthy donors. Clones were read by immunoSEQ multiplex PCR, and TCRdb kept only the in-frame ones, dropping some. Of some 190,000 clones in the sample, over 60% are singletons; the top ten hold 1.5% to 2%. Sequenced: PBMCs. The origin of the receptors is a young man in good health and CMV-seronegative. Each CDR3 is given with its conserved first and last residue. D genes are given only for firm matches. Expanded clones are given a class, and other clones once, few, many or no size at all.

j_call | clone_size | v_call | d_call | cdr3_aa | cdr3_nt
TRBJ2-1 | NA | TRBV9 | TRBD2 | CASSVTGGSSYNEQFF | TGTGCCAGCAGCGTAACCGGCGGGAGTTCCTACAATGAGCAGTTCTTC
TRBJ2-1 | NA | TRBV19 | TRBD2 | CASSISGGSSNEQFF | TGTGCCAGTAGTATAAGCGGGGGATCCTCTAATGAGCAGTTCTTC
TRBJ1-2 | NA | TRBV7-8 | NA | CASSRGWGRPYGYTF | TGTGCCAGCAGCCGCGGATGGGGGCGTCCCTATGGCTACACCTTC
TRBJ1-4 | NA | TRBV15 | TRBD1 | CATSRDGQANEKLFF | TGTGCCACCAGCAGAGATGGACAGGCTAATGAAAAACTGTTTTTT
TRBJ2-3 | NA | TRBV29-1 | TRBD1 | CSVDGTGGGKDTQYF | TGCAGCGTTGACGGGACAGGGGGCGGGAAAGATACGCAGTATTTT
TRBJ2-1 | NA | TRBV6-1 | TRBD2 | CASGLAGGYNEQFF | TGTGCCAGTGGACTAGCGGGGGGTTACAATGAGCAGTTCTTC
TRBJ1-1 | NA | TRBV5-1 | NA | CASSLAGLEAFF | TGCGCCAGCAGCTTGGCGGGGTTAGAAGCTTTCTTT
TRBJ2-1 | NA | TRBV25-1 | TRBD2 | CASRQGLAGGPKQFF | TGTGCCAGCAGACAAGGGCTAGCGGGGGGGCCGAAACAGTTCTTC
TRBJ2-5 | NA | TRBV7-8 | NA | CASSPPGLTEETQYF | TGTGCCAGCAGCCCCCCAGGACTAACAGAAGAGACCCAGTACTTC
TRBJ2-7 | NA | TRBV30 | TRBD1 | CACKGTGRYEQYF | TGTGCCTGCAAGGGGACAGGGCGGTACGAGCAGTACTTC
TRBJ2-7 | NA | TRBV7-9 | NA | CASTAIGEASYEQYF | TGTGCCAGCACCGCCATCGGCGAGGCGAGCTACGAGCAGTACTTC
TRBJ2-3 | NA | TRBV7-2 | TRBD2 | CASSLGGGGATDTQYF | TGTGCCAGCAGCTTGGGGGGCGGGGGGGCAACAGATACGCAGTATTTT
TRBJ2-7 | NA | TRBV28 | NA | CASTTGNYEQYF | TGTGCCAGCACGACGGGGAACTACGAGCAGTACTTC
TRBJ1-1 | NA | TRBV20-1 | NA | CSFSGGEAFF | TGCAGTTTCTCGGGGGGTGAAGCTTTCTTT
TRBJ2-7 | NA | TRBV19 | NA | CASSSGGPYEQYF | TGTGCCAGTAGTAGTGGGGGCCCCTACGAGCAGTACTTC
TRBJ1-1 | NA | TRBV28 | NA | CASREKGHWAFF | TGTGCCAGCAGGGAGAAGGGACACTGGGCTTTCTTT
TRBJ2-5 | NA | TRBV28 | TRBD1 | CASSPRQGAQETQYF | TGTGCCAGCAGCCCCAGACAGGGGGCACAAGAGACCCAGTACTTC
TRBJ1-6 | few | TRBV11-2 | NA | CASSFGVRTASNSPLHF | TGTGCCAGCAGCTTCGGAGTGCGGACAGCATCAAATTCACCCCTCCACTTT